The 10 T cell receptor beta chains below come from one sample, sequenced in a study of identical twins. One entry per CDR3 protein results from TCRdb running MiXCR on the 5' RACE reads. This table has hundreds of thousands of distinct CDR3 sequences, more than 6.5% appearing once. Separately, the same data were catalogued under a study of yellow fever vaccine responses in identical twins.

The sample comprised memory (CD45RO+) T cells sorted from blood. The receptors derive from a woman under 30 in good health.

This clonotype appeared a few times. The V call is TRBV30, the J call TRBJ2-5; the match to TRBD1 covers 9 bases. The germline V gene encodes CDR1 GTSNPN and CDR2 SVGIG (reference sequence). The CDR3 has 14 residues. The J segment lost 2 bases and the V segment lost 6 bases, leaving 7 bases of the junction unmatched. The CDR3 nucleotides read TGTGCCTGTCACGGGACAGGGAATCAAGAGACCCAGTACTTC. Protein product: CACHGTGNQETQYF. Together with reference TRBV30 and TRBJ2-5, the CDR3 gives the full variable domain: SQTIHQWPATLVQPVGSPLSLECTVEGTSNPNLYWYRQAAGRGLQLLFYSVGIGQISSEVPQNLSASRPQDRQFILSSKKLLLSDSGFYLCACHGTGNQETQYFGPGTRLLVL.

This clonotype was counted at least ten times. V gene TRBV5-5 combines with J gene TRBJ2-1, with a possible D match to TRBD1 (6 bases). This CDR3 is 14 amino acids long. V lost 3 bases to trimming and J lost 3 bases, with 10 bases between them. Germline-derived CDR1 and CDR2 are SGHKS and YYEKEE (reference sequence). The CDR3 bases are TGTGCCAGCAGCTCTACACAGGGCTACAATGAGCAGTTCTTC. Encoded protein: CASSSTQGYNEQFF.

This clonotype is classed as medium-sized. The rearrangement links TRBV15 to TRBJ2-1, with a possible D match to TRBD2 (6 bases). The germline V gene encodes CDR1 LNHNV and CDR2 YYDKDF (reference sequence). This CDR3 has 16 residues. Trimming left V 1 base short and J 0 bases short, with 10 bases between. In nucleotides, the CDR3 is TGTGCCACCAGCAGAGCCTCCGGGGGCTCCTACAATGAGCAGTTCTTC. The encoded protein is CATSRASGGSYNEQFF.

This clonotype showed up many times. This chain joins TRBV5-1 and TRBJ1-4; D is undetermined. Germline CDR1 and CDR2: SGHRS and YFSETQ. The CDR3 is made up of 15 amino acids. Trimming shortened V by 1 base and J by 7 bases, and 14 bases separated the two germline ends. The CDR3 nucleotides read TGCGCCAGCAGCTTGATGGGTGGGCCCGGTGAAAAACTGTTTTTT. Its translation is CASSLMGGPGEKLFF. Full variable domain (remainder filled in from reference TRBV5-1 and TRBJ1-4): KAGVTQTPRYLIKTRGQQVTLSCSPISGHRSVSWYQQTPGQGLQFLFEYFSETQRNKGNFPGRFSGRQFSNSRSEMNVSTLELGDSALYLCASSLMGGPGEKLFFGSGTQLSVL.

The chain joins TRBV5-6 to TRBJ1-2; TRBD1 might be the D (6 bases). The CDR3 is made up of 13 amino acids. V was trimmed by 1 base and J by 7 bases, leaving 11 bases between them. CDR1 SGHDT and CDR2 YYEEEE come from the germline V gene. In nucleotides, the CDR3 is TGTGCCAGCAGCTTGCAGGGGTTCGTTGGCTACACCTTC. Amino acid sequence: CASSLQGFVGYTF.

J is TRBJ2-3 and V is TRBV11-2; 9 positions match TRBD2. This CDR3 contains 16 residues. From germline, CDR1 is SGHAT and CDR2 FQNNGV. The V segment lost 4 bases and the J segment 3 bases; nucleotides outside the gene matches: 8. The CDR3 DNA reads as TGTGCCAGCAGCTCGAGCGGGGGGAGGGGAACAGATACGCAGTATTTT. This encodes CASSSSGGRGTDTQYF.

This clonotype was counted a few times. The chain employs TRBV5-6 and TRBJ1-1; D is undetermined. The CDR3 has 11 residues. Trimming pared 7 bases from V and 1 base from J, leaving 5 bases between. The germline V gene has CDR1 SGHDT and CDR2 YYEEEE. The CDR3 loop is CASGENTEAFF. The CDR3 DNA sequence: TGTGCCAGCGGGGAGAACACTGAAGCTTTCTTT.

V usage is TRBV20-1 and J usage is TRBJ2-7; TRBD2 matches 8 bases. CDR3 length equals 17 residues. The V gene end was trimmed by 0 bases and the J gene end by 6 bases; junction bases not matched to a gene: 16. Germline-derived CDR1 and CDR2 are DFQATT and SNEGSKA (reference sequence). The CDR3: CSAREGTSGRAYFEQYF. The CDR3 bases are TGCAGTGCTAGAGAAGGAACTAGCGGAAGGGCCTATTTCGAGCAGTACTTC.

This clonotype was seen many times. The chain combines TRBV15 with TRBJ2-1; TRBD2 aligns across 11 bases. The germline V gene has CDR1 LNHNV and CDR2 YYDKDF (reference sequence). J lost 3 bases, V lost 5 bases, and 3 bases had no gene match. The CDR3 totals 15 residues. The CDR3 DNA reads as TGTGCCACCAGCGCCACTAGCGGGGGCTACAATGAGCAGTTCTTC. As protein: CATSATSGGYNEQFF.

CDR3 region: CASSVDGNRALGDNQPQHF. The CDR3 DNA reads TGTGCCAGCAGCGTAGACGGCAACCGGGCCCTAGGTGACAATCAGCCCCAGCATTTT. The chain joins TRBV9 to TRBJ1-5; D is uncertain. CDR3 length equals 19 residues. The germline CDR1 and CDR2 sequences are SGDLS and YYNGEE. V was pared by 0 bases and J by 3 bases, with 22 bases between. Combining the CDR3 with reference TRBV9 and TRBJ1-5 gives the whole variable domain DSGVTQTPKHLITATGQRVTLRCSPRSGDLSVYWYQQSLDQGLQFLIQYYNGEERAKGNILERFSAQQFPDLHSELNLSSLELGDSALYFCASSVDGNRALGDNQPQHFGDGTRLSIL.